A single sample is the source of the 3 T cell receptor beta chains below, sequenced in a study of beta chain features in type 1 diabetes (dated by TCRdb to 2017 to 2018). Library prep was done by the immunoSEQ multiplex PCR assay. The entire amount of isolated RNA was reverse transcribed using the High Capacity cDNA Reverse Transcription Kit, so the sequenced TCRB transcripts were expressed ones. What TCRdb holds here is the immuneACCESS table cut down to in-frame rearrangements. Part of the clones is not present; checked against another copy, under half of the missing clones reflect an unresolved V gene, and the others are unexplained. The sample table contains tens of thousands of clones; only one count was recorded for 25% to 35% of them. 0.4% to 0.55% of the sample is taken by the ten largest. The sequencing sample was made of stem cell memory CD4+ T cells from blood. Per the publication, the cell subset or site label means: stem cell-like memory CD4+ T cells. The receptors come from a woman younger than 35 in good health.

Worth noting for this clone: This sample includes further DNA sequences coding for the same CDR3. This rearrangement joins TRBV5-1 to TRBJ2-5; TRBD1 matches at 8 bases. With 3 bases clipped from V and 2 bases from J, the junction kept 3 bases outside the gene matches. Germline V gene lookup returns CDR1 SGHRS and CDR2 YFSETQ. The CDR3 totals 14 residues. CDR3 residues: CASSSTGDQETQYF. As DNA, the CDR3 is TGCGCCAGCAGCTCGACAGGGGATCAAGAGACCCAGTACTTC. The complete variable domain, with remaining parts taken from reference TRBV5-1 and TRBJ2-5, reads KAGVTQTPRYLIKTRGQQVTLSCSPISGHRSVSWYQQTPGQGLQFLFEYFSETQRNKGNFPGRFSGRQFSNSRSEMNVSTLELGDSALYLCASSSTGDQETQYFGPGTRLLVL.

The chain carries TRBV2 and TRBJ2-1, with D maybe TRBD1 (6 bases). Germline CDR1 and CDR2: SNHLY and FYNNEI. The CDR3 covers 16 residues. V gave up 1 base and J gave up 2 bases, with 12 bases separating them. CDR3 protein: CASSEGGPGTYNEQFF. CDR3 nucleotides: TGTGCCAGCAGTGAAGGGGGGCCAGGGACCTACAATGAGCAGTTCTTC.

The table lists this clone with a few counts. V gene TRBV29-1 combines with J gene TRBJ2-3, with TRBD2 matching 11 bases. The CDR3 loop spans 16 amino acids. Losses at the gene ends were 7 bases for V and 6 bases for J; bases not matched to a gene: 15. Per the germline V gene, CDR1 is SQVTM and CDR2 is ANQGSEA. CDR3 DNA sequence: TGCAGCGACCGGTCGGGGCTAGCGGGGGGCGGGGATACGCAGTATTTT. This translates into CSDRSGLAGGGDTQYF.